These 14 T cell receptor beta chains came from one sample sequenced in a study of blood T cell repertoires in COVID-19. Method: immunoSEQ multiplex PCR; TCRdb's copy keeps in-frame clones and lacks some. The sample includes 100,000 to 150,000 clones, roughly 89% of them seen just once. The sequenced sample was peripheral blood. Receptors were obtained from a man aged 45-65 years with active or convalescent COVID-19.

This chain connects TRBV6-5 to TRBJ1-2; TRBD1 is a possible D gene (6 bases). Trimming removed 7 bases from V and 4 bases from J, with 19 bases in between. Germline V gene data show CDR1 as MNHEY and CDR2 as SVGAGI. The CDR3 is made up of 15 amino acids. CDR3 DNA sequence: TGTGCCAGCAACATACAGGGCCAGCCTTTCTATGGCTACACCTTC. The encoded protein is CASNIQGQPFYGYTF.

This clone ranks as medium-sized (0.01 to 0.1%). CDR3 DNA: TGTGCCAGCAGCTTAGAATATAGGACAGATAGCAATCAGCCCCAGCATTTT. Translating it yields CASSLEYRTDSNQPQHF. The chain carries TRBV7-8 and TRBJ1-5; D may be TRBD1 (6 bases). Germline loops: CDR1 SGHVS, CDR2 FQNEAQ. The CDR3 is made up of 17 amino acids. V lost 1 base and J 0 bases, leaving 13 bases between the germline ends.

The V and J genes are TRBV6-2 or TRBV6-3 and TRBJ2-2; TRBD1 matches 9 bases. J was trimmed by 6 bases and V by 2 bases; bases with no gene match: 7. CDR3 length: 16 residues. CDR1 is MNHEY, CDR2 SVGEGT, per germline. The DNA of the CDR3 is TGTGCCAGCAGTTACATCCCCGGGACAGGGCCCGGGGAGCTGTTTTTT. Amino acids: CASSYIPGTGPGELFF.

V gene TRBV7-2 combines with J gene TRBJ2-1; D unresolved. Trimming removed 3 bases at V and 0 bases at J, with 12 bases between. CDR1 and CDR2 from the germline V gene are SGHTA and FQGNSA. CDR3 length equals 16 residues. CDR3 sequence: CASSFIGRGSYNEQFF. CDR3 nucleotide sequence: TGTGCCAGCAGCTTTATCGGCCGAGGCTCCTACAATGAGCAGTTCTTC.

The chain couples TRBV5-1 to TRBJ2-7, with 10 bases that match TRBD2. V shed 4 bases, J shed 3 bases, and the junction held 16 bases outside the gene matches. Germline V gene sequence: CDR1 SGHRS, CDR2 YFSETQ. The CDR3 is 18 residues long. This CDR3 is CASSANHPGTSDLYEQYF. The CDR3 region has the DNA TGCGCCAGCAGCGCAAACCATCCCGGGACTAGCGACCTCTACGAGCAGTACTTC.

The chain carries TRBV14 and TRBJ1-4, with TRBD1 as a possible D gene (6 bases). V lost 3 bases to trimming and J lost 4 bases, with 9 bases between them. CDR3 length equals 14 residues. From germline, CDR1 is SGHDN and CDR2 FVKESK. The CDR3: CASSHGQLNEKLFF. The CDR3, as DNA: TGTGCCAGCAGCCACGGACAGCTTAATGAAAAACTGTTTTTT.

The rearrangement joins TRBV10-1 to TRBJ1-2, with D possibly TRBD1 on 6 matching bases. The ends were cut back, 4 bases at V and 4 bases at J, with 10 bases in the middle. Germline-derived CDR1 and CDR2 are WNHNN and SYGVQD (reference sequence). The CDR3 spans 13 residues. The CDR3 DNA follows: TGCGCCAGCAGTGTCGACAGGCTCTATGGCTACACCTTC. Translation: CASSVDRLYGYTF.

Only one count was recorded for this clone. The chain joins TRBV7-2 to TRBJ2-1; D is perhaps TRBD2 (6 bases). The CDR3 length is 15 residues. Deletions cut 5 bases from V and 9 bases from J, with 20 bases between. Germline V lookup: CDR1 SGHTA, CDR2 FQGNSA. CDR3 residues: CASSTGRREVGEQFF. The DNA of the CDR3 is TGTGCCAGCAGCACGGGACGGAGGGAGGTTGGTGAGCAGTTCTTC. Supplemented by reference TRBV7-2 and TRBJ2-1, the full variable domain reads GAGVSQSPSNKVTEKGKDVELRCDPISGHTALYWYRQSLGQGLEFLIYFQGNSAPDKSGLPSDRFSAERTGGSVSTLTIQRTQQEDSAVYLCASSTGRREVGEQFFGPGTRLTVL.

The gene calls are TRBV12-5 and TRBJ1-5; D is undetermined. The CDR3 contains 18 residues. Trimming took 2 bases from V and 4 from J, leaving 21 bases between them. In germline, CDR1 is LGHNT, CDR2 FRNRAP. The CDR3 region has the DNA TGTGCTAGTGGTTTGAGTTTCGTTGTCTGGCAGGAAAATCAGCCCCAGCATTTT. Its protein is CASGLSFVVWQENQPQHF.

V and J are TRBV29-1 and TRBJ1-2, with 9 bases identical to TRBD1. Per germline, CDR1 SQVTM and CDR2 ANQGSEA. CDR3 length: 14 residues. V lost 7 bases to trimming and J lost 2 bases; unmatched junction nucleotides: 8. DNA for the CDR3: TGCAGCGCCCCAGGACAGGGGCGAAACTATGGCTACACCTTC. This gives the protein CSAPGQGRNYGYTF. Supplemented by reference TRBV29-1 and TRBJ1-2, the full variable domain reads SAVISQKPSRDICQRGTSLTIQCQVDSQVTMMFWYRQQPGQSLTLIATANQGSEATYESGFVIDKFPISRPNLTFSTLTVSNMSPEDSSIYLCSAPGQGRNYGYTFGSGTRLTVV.

The chain carries TRBV6-5 and TRBJ1-1; possible D gene TRBD1, 6 bases. The germline CDR1 and CDR2 sequences are MNHEY and SVGAGI. The ends were cut back, 6 bases at V and 3 bases at J, with 14 bases in the middle. The CDR3 length is 14 residues. The CDR3 nucleotides read TGTGCCAGCAGACAGGGCAGGGCTGACACTGAAGCTTTCTTT. Amino acid sequence: CASRQGRADTEAFF.

This clone was observed a few times. The chain links TRBV2 to TRBJ2-7, with 10 bases that match TRBD2. Germline CDR1 reads SNHLY; CDR2 reads FYNNEI. V gave up 7 bases and J gave up 3 bases; unmatched junction bases: 6. CDR3 length: 14 residues. The CDR3 is CASKPRTSGYEQYF. The CDR3 DNA is TGTGCCAGCAAGCCCCGGACTAGCGGCTACGAGCAGTACTTC.

The gene calls are TRBV25-1 and TRBJ1-2; possibly TRBD1 for D (5 bases). Germline CDR1 is MGHDK and CDR2 is SYGVNS. CDR3 size: 16 residues. Trimming took 4 bases from V and 5 from J, leaving 20 bases between them. CDR3 in amino acids: CASSAQVGRVAYGYTF. CDR3 DNA sequence: TGTGCCAGCAGTGCACAGGTGGGGAGGGTTGCTTATGGCTACACCTTC.

J is TRBJ1-1 and V is TRBV30; D unresolved. This CDR3 region has 13 residues. Trimming cost V 4 bases and J 1 base, with 10 bases left between them. CDR1 and CDR2 from the germline V gene are GTSNPN and SVGIG (reference sequence). The CDR3 sequence: CAWIQRENTEAFF. The CDR3 DNA sequence: TGTGCCTGGATTCAGAGGGAGAACACTGAAGCTTTCTTT.